This T cell receptor beta chain is drawn from a study of blood T cells in healthy people across ages. This clonotype was observed a single time. Primed by a sample-barcoded 5' primer and a J-beta primer mix, a second PCR proceeded for roughly 6 to 12 cycles. TCRdb reanalysed the 5' RACE reads using MiXCR and keeps one entry per CDR3 protein. The sample lists some 1,000,000 distinct CDR3 sequences; about 25% were seen once. The junction had 7 bases not matched to a gene; V was cut back by 7 bases and J by 3 bases. The germline V gene has CDR1 MNHEY and CDR2 SVGEGT. This CDR3 has 16 amino acids. The data were also submitted as part of a second study, on T cells of mothers and their children. That report notes: Second-round PCR products received sample barcodes and 2-4 random nucleotides from the M1S primer.

What was sequenced was blood. This chain joins TRBV6-2 or TRBV6-3 and TRBJ2-3, with TRBD2 identical over 13 bases. The TCR sequence derives from a girl aged 2 to 10 in good health. This CDR3 is CASTMVGLAGTDTQYF. DNA for the CDR3: TGTGCCAGCACCATGGTGGGACTAGCGGGAACAGATACGCAGTATTTT.